This TCR beta chain appears in the sequencing data of a study of blood T cell repertoires in COVID-19. Here immunoSEQ multiplex PCR was the method, and the copy in TCRdb shows in-frame clones only, minus some. Of more than 300,000 clones in the sample, over 75% are singletons; the top ten hold about 10%. This CDR3 has 15 amino acids. The J segment lost 0 bases and the V segment lost 4 bases, leaving 3 bases of the junction unmatched. From germline, CDR1 is LNHNV and CDR2 YYDKDF (reference sequence). V and J are TRBV15 and TRBJ2-4, with 7 bases that match TRBD1. Material for sequencing was peripheral blood. The sequence derives from a woman aged 25 to 39 with COVID-19, enrolled during active disease. The CDR3 coding sequence is TGTGCCACCAGCAAGGGACAGTTAGCCAAAAACATTCAGTACTTC. This codes for CATSKGQLAKNIQYF.